Described below is a single T cell receptor beta chain sequence and its context. Specified time point: cycle 4 day 1 (C4D1), after more than 5 weeks of nivolumab. Following autologous stem cell transplantation, relapse occurred in every patient, and exposure to brentuximab vedotin varied. Generated by immunoSEQ multiplex PCR, the TCRdb table keeps only in-frame clones and is missing some. The table includes about 25,000 clones, about 72% detected once. This record comes from a study of PD-1 blockade in classical Hodgkin lymphoma. The V end lost 2 bases, the J end lost 4 bases, and 11 bases lay between the germline ends. This CDR3 region has 14 residues. The germline gives CDR1 SGHVS, CDR2 FQNEAQ.

Sample: peripheral blood mononuclear cells (PBMCs), taken before the fourth cycle of nivolumab. V usage is TRBV7-8 and J usage is TRBJ1-1; a weak D match, TRBD1 (5 bases). The receptor's source is a human donor with classical Hodgkin lymphoma. The CDR3, as DNA: TGTGCCAGCAGCTTACGTGAGGGGCCCACTGAAGCTTTCTTT. The encoded protein is CASSLREGPTEAFF.